One sample yielded the 10 T cell receptor beta chains listed below, sequenced in a study of technical replicates of blood from a few donors. Only in-frame clones appear in the TCRdb table, and some are missing; sequencing was by immunoSEQ multiplex PCR. Counted here are some 89,000 clones, around 96% occurring once; the ten biggest clones make up about 0.35%. The source material was T cells isolated from PBMCs. Receptor source: a human donor in good health.

The J gene is TRBJ2-7, the V gene TRBV11-2, with 14 bases matching TRBD2. This CDR3 contains 14 residues. Germline-derived CDR1 and CDR2 are SGHAT and FQNNGV. J was trimmed by 6 bases and V by 5 bases; bases with no gene match: 3. The CDR3 nucleotides read TGTGCCAGCAGCCGACTAGCGGGAGGGCCCGAGCAGTACTTC. Protein product: CASSRLAGGPEQYF.

J is TRBJ2-7 and V is TRBV7-6; 8 positions match TRBD2. The CDR3 sequence is 15 residues long. Germline loops: CDR1 SGHVS, CDR2 FNYEAQ. V shed 2 bases and J 6 bases; nucleotides not matched to a gene: 9. The CDR3 bases are TGTGCCAGCAGCTTATATAGCGGGGTCTCTGGCGAGCAGTACTTC. Translation gives CASSLYSGVSGEQYF.

The chain combines TRBV28 with TRBJ1-2; no reliable D call. V was pared by 7 bases and J by 0 bases, with 15 bases between. CDR1 is MDHEN and CDR2 is SYDVKM in the germline V gene. This CDR3 is 15 amino acids long. The CDR3 sequence is CASIKYSGANYGYTF. Here the CDR3 DNA reads TGTGCCAGCATTAAATATTCCGGAGCTAACTATGGCTACACCTTC.

The V gene is TRBV2, the J gene TRBJ2-3; TRBD1 matches 9 bases. Germline assignment: CDR1 SNHLY and CDR2 FYNNEI. This CDR3 contains 15 residues. V gave up 5 bases and J gave up 4 bases; unmatched junction bases: 7. The DNA of the CDR3 is TGTGCCAGCAGTCTGACAGGGGGGTACGCAGATACGCAGTATTTT. Residues: CASSLTGGYADTQYF.

The gene calls are TRBV30 and TRBJ2-1; 15 positions agree with TRBD2. The CDR3 is 17 residues long. Germline CDR1 and CDR2: GTSNPN and SVGIG (reference sequence). With V trimmed by 3 bases and J by 8 bases, 11 bases remained unmatched. The CDR3, as DNA: TGTGCCTGGAGCGCAACCCGGACTAGCGGGAGGGCCTATGAGCAGTTCTTC. Translation gives CAWSATRTSGRAYEQFF.

The rearrangement links TRBV27 to TRBJ2-7, with TRBD2 as a possible D gene (7 bases). The CDR3 loop spans 13 amino acids. Trimming stripped 5 bases from V and 5 bases from J, with 13 bases between. In germline, CDR1 is MNHEY, CDR2 SMNVEV (reference sequence). CDR3 in DNA: TGTGCCAGCAGTGTAGGGGGGGATGACGAGCAGTACTTC. Encoded protein: CASSVGGDDEQYF.

The chain couples TRBV6-5 to TRBJ1-2, with D tentatively TRBD1 (5 bases). The germline V gene encodes CDR1 MNHEY and CDR2 SVGAGI. V shed 2 bases and J shed 4 bases, with 8 bases lying between them. The CDR3 totals 13 residues. CDR3 protein: CASSYQGLYGYTF. The CDR3 DNA reads as TGTGCCAGCAGTTACCAGGGACTCTATGGCTACACCTTC.

This clone was seen only once. The chain links TRBV18 to TRBJ1-1; TRBD1 matches at 10 bases. The junction had 5 bases not matched to a gene; V was cut back by 3 bases and J by 4 bases. CDR3 size: 15 residues. CDR1 is KGHSH and CDR2 is LQKENI in the germline V gene. CDR3 loop: CASSPSDRGLTEAFF. The CDR3 region has the DNA TGTGCCAGCTCACCTTCCGACAGGGGGCTCACTGAAGCTTTCTTT.

The chain combines TRBV5-8 with TRBJ2-1, with 7 nucleotides matching TRBD2. This CDR3 contains 15 residues. The germline gives CDR1 SGHTS, CDR2 YDEGEE. Trimming cost V 5 bases and J 9 bases; bases outside gene matches: 14. CDR3 DNA: TGTGCCAGCAGACCGAGGAGGGAGGGCCGGGGTGAGCAGTTCTTC. The encoded protein is CASRPRREGRGEQFF.

The chain couples TRBV6-1 to TRBJ2-5; tentative D call: TRBD2 (6 bases). The CDR3 has 15 residues. The germline gives CDR1 MNHNS, CDR2 SASEGT. V was cut by 6 bases and J by 2 bases, with 16 bases left in between. This CDR3 is CASSDGGTLQETQYF. CDR3 bases: TGTGCCAGCAGCGATGGGGGGACCTTACAAGAGACCCAGTACTTC.